This TCR beta chain is drawn from a study of T cell repertoires in cytomegalovirus infection. About the research overall: Indications of both CMV infection and matching HLA type were provided by public TCR beta signatures.

The CDR3 has 13 amino acids. With 4 bases removed from V and 10 bases from J, the gap between germline ends came to 14 bases. The germline CDR1 and CDR2 sequences are SQVTM and ANQGSEA. A single record per CDR3 protein comes from TCRdb applying MiXCR to the reads. The sample includes 250,000 or so distinct CDR3 sequences, roughly 9.1% of them seen just once. Findings of the study overall: The ex vivo response showed dominance by HLA-C-restricted CMV-specific TCR beta clonotypes. Based on cumulative public TCR beta family frequency, carriers of CMV plus the relevant HLA were identified.

This clonotype has only a few counts. The antigen is undetermined. The source of this sequence is a human donor in good health (CMV status not recorded). Some clones in this sample may be carry-over from other donors' samples. Sequencing input: PBMCs. The chain has TRBV29-1 and TRBJ1-6, with D hard to call. Here the CDR3 DNA reads TGCAGCGTTGGGGAAGGGTTTGGGTCACCCCTCCACTTT. It is translated as CSVGEGFGSPLHF.